Presented here are 29 T cell receptor beta chains from one specimen sequenced in a study of T-cell reconstitution after alpha-beta-depleted transplantation in children. Unique molecular identifiers were incorporated during preparation of the TCRbeta library. One entry per CDR3 protein results from TCRdb running MiXCR on the PCR reads. The table records about 610,000 distinct CDR3 sequences, about 10% of them present only once. Here the sequenced sample was PBMCs from the stem cell graft donor, taken from the stem cell graft. The source of these receptors is a human donor who donated a stem cell graft to a child with acute myeloid leukemia.

This clonotype was observed at least ten times. The chain combines TRBV27 with TRBJ2-1; TRBD2 is a possible D gene (6 bases). Germline CDR1 reads MNHEY; CDR2 reads SMNVEV (reference sequence). V was clipped by 3 bases and J by 6 bases, with 12 bases between them. This CDR3 spans 14 amino acids. CDR3 in amino acids: CASSFWGGLNEQFF. DNA for the CDR3: TGTGCCAGCAGTTTCTGGGGAGGCCTCAATGAGCAGTTCTTC.

This clonotype was recorded at least ten times. The V call is TRBV6-2 or TRBV6-3, the J call TRBJ2-2; 8 positions agree with TRBD2. Germline V gene data show CDR1 as MNHEY and CDR2 as SVGEGT. J lost 3 bases, V lost 1 base, and 7 bases had no gene match. This CDR3 comprises 17 residues. The DNA of the CDR3 is TGTGCCAGCAGTTACTTTATTAGCGGGAAGGACACCGGGGAGCTGTTTTTT. Protein product: CASSYFISGKDTGELFF.

This clonotype was counted many times. This sequence joins TRBV10-3 and TRBJ2-4; D remains unclear. Germline V gene data show CDR1 as ENHRY and CDR2 as SYGVKD. The ends were cut back, 0 bases at V and 8 bases at J, with 11 bases in the middle. The CDR3 contains 14 residues. This CDR3 is CAISESVSKHIQYF. CDR3 DNA sequence: TGTGCCATCAGTGAGTCGGTCAGCAAGCACATTCAGTACTTC.

This clonotype was seen at least ten times. V gene TRBV6-1 combines with J gene TRBJ2-4, with D possibly called TRBD1 or TRBD2 (5 bases each). Trimming removed 3 bases at V and 6 bases at J, with 15 bases between. Germline values: CDR1 MNHNS, CDR2 SASEGT. The length of the CDR3 is 15 residues. CDR3 sequence: CASSDGTSRPNIQYF. In nucleotides, the CDR3 is TGTGCCAGCAGTGACGGGACCTCCCGCCCAAACATTCAGTACTTC.

This clonotype was recorded a few times. The chain has TRBV20-1 and TRBJ2-4; D unresolved. There are 13 residues in the CDR3. V shed 5 bases and J shed 3 bases, with 11 bases lying between them. Germline lookup yields CDR1 DFQATT and CDR2 SNEGSKA (reference sequence). The CDR3, as DNA: TGCAGTGCTCCGGCACTACTCAAAAACATTCAGTACTTC. As protein: CSAPALLKNIQYF.

This clonotype was seen more than once but under ten times. This sequence joins TRBV20-1 and TRBJ2-5; 13 bases are shared with TRBD2. The V segment lost 3 bases and the J segment 1 base; nucleotides outside the gene matches: 8. This CDR3 contains 17 residues. Germline-derived CDR1 and CDR2 are DFQATT and SNEGSKA (reference sequence). CDR3 region: CSARDGLAGVGQETQYF. The DNA for the CDR3 is TGCAGTGCTAGGGATGGACTAGCGGGAGTAGGCCAAGAGACCCAGTACTTC.

V gene TRBV28 combines with J gene TRBJ2-1; the D is unclear. This CDR3 region has 12 residues. V dropped 8 bases and J dropped 7 bases, with 12 bases sitting between them. Germline values: CDR1 MDHEN, CDR2 SYDVKM. The CDR3 coding sequence is TGTGCCAGCTCGGCAGGCTCGAATGAGCAGTTCTTC. Its protein is CASSAGSNEQFF.

Worth noting for this clonotype: This may come from a read error, since a much larger clone is one base off. The rearrangement joins TRBV7-9 to TRBJ2-1; D gene uncertain. The CDR3 spans 14 residues. The V gene lost 10 bases and the J gene lost 4 bases, with 17 bases spanning the gap. Germline V gives CDR1 SEHNR, CDR2 FQNEAQ (reference sequence). CDR3 sequence reads: CAINLEDFYNEQFF. CDR3 bases: TGTGCCATCAACCTAGAGGATTTTTACAATGAGCAGTTCTTC.

V usage is TRBV12-3 or TRBV12-4 and J usage is TRBJ1-5, with TRBD1 matching 8 bases. The length of the CDR3 is 16 residues. Trimming removed 6 bases from V and 2 bases from J; junction bases left unmatched: 9. CDR3 DNA: TGTGCCAGCAGCACGCAGGGGGCGGGGGGCAATCAGCCCCAGCATTTT. As protein: CASSTQGAGGNQPQHF.

The rearrangement uses TRBV7-3 and TRBJ2-2; no definite D call. With 1 base removed from V and 5 bases from J, the gap between germline ends came to 11 bases. Germline V gene data show CDR1 as SGHTA and CDR2 as FQGTGA. This CDR3 contains 15 residues. The CDR3 here is CASSLMGVLTGELFF. CDR3 DNA: TGTGCCAGCAGCTTAATGGGCGTCCTAACCGGGGAGCTGTTTTTT. Using reference TRBV7-3 and TRBJ2-2 for the parts outside the CDR3, the full variable domain is GAGVSQTPSNKVTEKGKYVELRCDPISGHTALYWYRQSLGQGPEFLIYFQGTGAADDSGLPNDRFFAVRPEGSVSTLKIQRTERGDSAVYLCASSLMGVLTGELFFGEGSRLTVL.

The chain has TRBV7-2 and TRBJ2-7, with D possibly TRBD1 on 5 matching bases. The germline V and J ends were trimmed by 6 bases and 2 bases, with 17 bases remaining between them. The CDR3 runs to 15 residues. Germline CDR1 is SGHTA and CDR2 is FQGNSA. The CDR3 nucleotides read TGTGCCAGCAGTCCGGCGTCCACAGGTCCCTACGAGCAGTACTTC. As protein: CASSPASTGPYEQYF.

This clonotype has a handful of counts. The chain employs TRBV14 and TRBJ1-1; no definite D call. Germline CDR1 SGHDN, CDR2 FVKESK. Trimming stripped 1 base from V and 6 bases from J, with 12 bases between. CDR3 length: 14 amino acids. The CDR3 region has the DNA TGTGCCAGCAGCCAAGTACGAGGATTCGCTGAAGCTTTCTTT. Translating it yields CASSQVRGFAEAFF.

The chain recombines TRBV20-1 with TRBJ2-7; 9 bases are a match to TRBD1. CDR3 length equals 14 residues. After removal of 3 bases from V and 6 bases from J, the junction contained 9 bases not matched to a gene. Per germline, CDR1 DFQATT and CDR2 SNEGSKA (reference sequence). The CDR3 nucleotides read TGCAGTGCTAGGCTTACAGGGGGCCGTATCGAGCAGTACTTC. Translating gives CSARLTGGRIEQYF.

Concerning this clonotype: A clone one base away is much larger, so this may be a read error. The rearrangement joins TRBV20-1 to TRBJ2-3; D may be TRBD2 (7 bases). The V end was cut by 6 bases, the J end by 5 bases, with 18 bases between. CDR1 and CDR2 from the germline V gene are DFQATT and SNEGSKA (reference sequence). This CDR3 comprises 14 residues. CDR3 region: CSAGGDLYRDTQYF. The CDR3 coding sequence is TGCAGTGCAGGGGGGGACTTATACAGAGATACGCAGTATTTT.

This clonotype was picked up a small number of times. The chain has TRBV3-1 and TRBJ1-2; 8 nucleotides line up with TRBD1. Trimming cost V 5 bases and J 4 bases; bases outside gene matches: 9. This CDR3 spans 15 amino acids. Looked up from germline, CDR1 is LGHDT and CDR2 is YNNKEL (reference sequence). The CDR3 sequence: CASSYLDREGYGYTF. The CDR3, as DNA: TGTGCCAGCAGCTACCTGGACAGGGAAGGCTATGGCTACACCTTC.

This clonotype appeared a few times. The chain recombines TRBV24-1 with TRBJ2-5; the match to TRBD2 covers 9 bases. V lost 2 bases to trimming and J lost 6 bases; unmatched junction nucleotides: 15. Germline values: CDR1 KGHDR, CDR2 SFDVKD. The CDR3 spans 18 residues. CDR3 in DNA: TGTGCCACCAGTGATTCGAATATGGCTAGCGGGATTAAAAAGACCCAGTACTTC. It encodes CATSDSNMASGIKKTQYF.

The V and J genes are TRBV15 and TRBJ2-2; TRBD2 aligns across 7 bases. The CDR3 contains 16 residues. Germline values: CDR1 LNHNV, CDR2 YYDKDF (reference sequence). With 4 bases clipped from V and 2 bases from J, the junction kept 7 bases outside the gene matches. The CDR3 loop is CATSIRGGPNTGELFF. CDR3 sequence (DNA): TGTGCCACCAGCATAAGGGGAGGGCCTAACACCGGGGAGCTGTTTTTT.

This clonotype was seen a few times. The chain carries TRBV24-1 and TRBJ2-3; 8 nucleotides align to TRBD1. The CDR3 covers 16 residues. Germline trimming cut 1 base from V and 2 bases from J; bases unmatched to any gene: 4. Germline CDR1 reads KGHDR; CDR2 reads SFDVKD. The CDR3 loop is CATSDFGTGTTDTQYF. In DNA form, the CDR3 reads TGTGCCACCAGTGATTTTGGGACAGGAACCACAGATACGCAGTATTTT.

This sequence joins TRBV6-1 and TRBJ1-1; D not certain. CDR3 length equals 12 residues. The V gene's germline CDR1 is MNHNS and CDR2 SASEGT. V was shortened by 7 bases and J by 7 bases, with 13 bases between the two germline ends. For the CDR3, the DNA is TGTGCCAGCACCTACGGGGTTGGTGAAGCTTTCTTT. Its protein is CASTYGVGEAFF.

Concerning this clonotype itself: This clone may be a read error of a much larger clone one base away. A read error is likely, as this CDR3 ends without the conserved phenylalanine or tryptophan. The chain combines TRBV19 with TRBJ2-1; no firm D call. With 3 bases removed from V and 6 bases from J, the gap between germline ends came to 15 bases. This CDR3 contains 15 residues. CDR1 LNHDA and CDR2 SQIVND come from the germline V gene (reference sequence). DNA for the CDR3: TGTGCCAGTAGTATTTCATTAGTAGGGTCCAATGAGCAGTTCTCC. Protein product: CASSISLVGSNEQFS.

V gene TRBV20-1 combines with J gene TRBJ2-3, with D possibly matching TRBD2 (6 bases). Trimming removed 6 bases at V and 6 bases at J, with 16 bases between. Germline V gene data show CDR1 as DFQATT and CDR2 as SNEGSKA (reference sequence). The CDR3 spans 13 residues. CDR3 loop: CSAGSSRGDTQYF. In DNA form, the CDR3 reads TGCAGTGCCGGGTCGTCACGGGGGGATACGCAGTATTTT.

For the CDR3, the DNA is TGTGCCATCAGTGACTCGGCGGGGGCAGAGACCCAGTACTTC. This gives the protein CAISDSAGAETQYF. J is TRBJ2-5 and V is TRBV10-3; D may be TRBD2 (7 bases). This CDR3 has 14 amino acids. Germline V lookup: CDR1 ENHRY, CDR2 SYGVKD. The ends were cut back, 3 bases at V and 4 bases at J, with 12 bases in the middle.

In its sample, this clonotype was seen many times. The chain carries TRBV25-1 and TRBJ2-1; perhaps D is TRBD1 or TRBD2 (5 bases each). There are 13 residues in the CDR3. Germline V gene data show CDR1 as MGHDK and CDR2 as SYGVNS. V lost 6 bases and J 10 bases, leaving 16 bases between the germline ends. The CDR3 sequence is CASSVNGWDEQFF. In nucleotides, the CDR3 is TGTGCCAGCAGCGTAAACGGGTGGGACGAGCAGTTCTTC.

In this sample, this clonotype turned up a few times. This rearrangement joins TRBV14 to TRBJ1-6, with no clear D. This CDR3 spans 15 amino acids. Germline-derived CDR1 and CDR2 are SGHDN and FVKESK. V gave up 5 bases and J gave up 9 bases, with 17 bases separating them. The CDR3 DNA is TGTGCCAGCAGCACAAGGACGGGCGGGAGTTCACCCCTCCACTTT. It is translated as CASSTRTGGSSPLHF.

The J gene is TRBJ1-2, the V gene TRBV6-5; D uncertain. Germline V lookup: CDR1 MNHEY, CDR2 SVGAGI. V gave up 0 bases and J gave up 3 bases, with 14 bases separating them. This CDR3 spans 16 amino acids. CDR3 nucleotide sequence: TGTGCCAGCAGTTACTCCTCCGGGAGACCGTACTATGGCTACACCTTC. Protein sequence: CASSYSSGRPYYGYTF.

This clonotype occurred a few times. V usage is TRBV15 and J usage is TRBJ2-7; D perhaps matches TRBD2 (6 bases). V shed 0 bases and J shed 9 bases, with 18 bases lying between them. This CDR3 is built from 15 residues. CDR1 is LNHNV, CDR2 YYDKDF, per germline (reference sequence). The chain's CDR3 is CATSRDRIGSRGQYF. The CDR3 coding sequence is TGTGCCACCAGCAGAGATCGGATCGGATCGCGGGGGCAGTACTTC. The variable domain in full, completed from reference TRBV15 and TRBJ2-7, reads DAMVIQNPRYQVTQFGKPVTLSCSQTLNHNVMYWYQQKSSQAPKLLFHYYDKDFNNEADTPDNFQSRRPNTSFCFLDIRSPGLGDTAMYLCATSRDRIGSRGQYFGPGTRLTVT.

This chain links TRBV20-1 with TRBJ1-5; TRBD1 is a possible D gene (6 bases). The CDR3 spans 17 residues. Germline lookup yields CDR1 DFQATT and CDR2 SNEGSKA (reference sequence). Deletions cut 0 bases from V and 2 bases from J, with 17 bases between. DNA for the CDR3: TGCAGTGCTAGAGATGATGGGGGGGCCTGGGGCAATCAGCCCCAGCATTTT. Protein: CSARDDGGAWGNQPQHF.

This clonotype came up many times. This chain joins TRBV29-1 and TRBJ2-1, with TRBD1 matching over 7 bases. Losses at the gene ends were 0 bases for V and 4 bases for J; bases not matched to a gene: 6. Germline loops: CDR1 SQVTM, CDR2 ANQGSEA. The CDR3 extends over 15 amino acids. CDR3 DNA sequence: TGCAGCGTTGAAGATCGAGGGGGCGCATACAATGAGCAGTTCTTC. Its translation is CSVEDRGGAYNEQFF.

This clonotype has just a few counts. The chain has TRBV25-1 and TRBJ2-5, with no clear D. The germline CDR1 and CDR2 sequences are MGHDK and SYGVNS. The V gene lost 1 base and the J gene lost 5 bases, with 8 bases spanning the gap. The CDR3 sequence is 13 residues long. The CDR3, as DNA: TGTGCCAGCAGTGAATTTCCCAGGGAGACCCAGTACTTC. Amino acid sequence: CASSEFPRETQYF.